This record concerns one TCR beta chain sequence. This CDR3 has 15 amino acids. Germline V lookup: CDR1 PRHDT, CDR2 FYEKMQ (reference sequence). The ends were cut back, 5 bases at V and 3 bases at J, with 15 bases in the middle. Running of the v3.0 immunoSEQ assay took place at survey level. Sequencing was designed to cover about 35,000-55,000 T-cell genomes in each sample. Here immunoSEQ multiplex PCR was the method, and the copy in TCRdb shows in-frame clones only, minus some. Of about 35,000 clones listed, approximately 85% were seen once; the top ten hold less than 15%. This entry comes from a study of long-term antiretroviral therapy in people with HIV.

The genes are TRBV13 and TRBJ2-3; D is undetermined. The clonotype comes from a young man with HIV. Here the sequenced sample was unsorted PBMCs, taken 0.3 years after starting antiretroviral therapy. The CDR3 here is CASSPPEDVTDTQYF. The CDR3 DNA reads TGTGCCAGCAGCCCCCCCGAGGATGTAACAGATACGCAGTATTTT.